This TCR beta chain derives from a study of cytomegalovirus exposure and HLA in healthy donors. This PCR relied on a set of 60 Vbeta primers and 13 Jbeta primers. Assay used: immunoSEQ multiplex PCR; TCRdb lists only in-frame clones, some missing. The table has 180,000 or so clones, 82% seen once; the top ten hold about 1.5%. V was pared by 3 bases and J by 0 bases, with 17 bases between. The CDR3 is 18 amino acids. Germline loops: CDR1 MDHEN, CDR2 SYDVKM. The sequencing sample was made of PBMCs. The J gene is TRBJ2-2, the V gene TRBV28; D is perhaps TRBD1 (6 bases). The TCR was taken from a man in his forties in good health and CMV-seronegative. CDR3: CASSFPRRQDANTGELFF. DNA for the CDR3: TGTGCCAGCAGTTTTCCCCGGAGACAGGACGCGAACACCGGGGAGCTGTTTTTT.